The entry below gives a single T cell receptor (beta chain) sequence along with its context. The V and J ends lost 3 bases and 3 bases, in that order; junction bases with no gene match: 4. Germline V lookup: CDR1 LNHDA, CDR2 SQIVND (reference sequence). The CDR3 is made up of 15 amino acids. This sample's treatment: randomized to nivolumab then ipilimumab (arm A) or the reverse (arm B). From thawed PBMCs, live CD3+CD8+ cells negative for CD19 and CD56 were sorted. TCRdb's copy holds only in-frame clones and misses some; the assay was immunoSEQ multiplex PCR. The table has tens of thousands of clones, nearly 90% seen once. The sample belongs to a study of sequential checkpoint blockade in melanoma. Across the whole study: First-line arms were nivolumab then ipilimumab, or the reverse, randomized 1:1. After both sequences, patients received maintenance nivolumab.

The sequence was obtained from a human donor with melanoma. The source was CD8+ T cells sorted from blood (inferred from file names), collected from a patient given nivolumab and ipilimumab in sequence. J is TRBJ2-1 and V is TRBV19, with 8 bases aligning to TRBD2. CDR3 protein: CASSMLAGLYNEQFF. CDR3 bases: TGTGCCAGTAGTATGTTAGCGGGACTCTACAATGAGCAGTTCTTC.